The rows below give T cell receptor beta chains drawn from one sample of a study of PD-1 blockade in classical Hodgkin lymphoma. Clones were sequenced by immunoSEQ multiplex PCR, and TCRdb holds only the in-frame ones, with some missing. This table holds roughly 100,000 clones, around nine tenths found once. The specimen was peripheral blood mononuclear cells (PBMCs), collected before the fourth cycle of nivolumab. The receptors derive from a human donor with classical Hodgkin lymphoma. CDR3s include the opening cysteine and the closing phenylalanine or tryptophan. Each record gives: J gene, V gene, CDR3 protein.

>TRBJ2-1|TRBV19
CASSIGGTGGMWQFF
>TRBJ2-1|TRBV11-2
CASSSRNYNEQFF
>TRBJ1-2|TRBV30
CAWSPDTYGYTF
>TRBJ2-7|TRBV6-6
CASSTNVEPYEQYF
>TRBJ1-5|TRBV7-2
CASSLGDRKPQHF
>TRBJ2-7|TRBV5-4
CASSLFDRDYEQYF
>TRBJ1-1|TRBV7-2
CASSLTLTTEAFF
>TRBJ1-2|TRBV6-5
CASSHNYGYTF
>TRBJ2-2|TRBV7-2
CASSYFPRTGSNTGELFF
>TRBJ2-7|TRBV13
CASSDQIGAADEQYF